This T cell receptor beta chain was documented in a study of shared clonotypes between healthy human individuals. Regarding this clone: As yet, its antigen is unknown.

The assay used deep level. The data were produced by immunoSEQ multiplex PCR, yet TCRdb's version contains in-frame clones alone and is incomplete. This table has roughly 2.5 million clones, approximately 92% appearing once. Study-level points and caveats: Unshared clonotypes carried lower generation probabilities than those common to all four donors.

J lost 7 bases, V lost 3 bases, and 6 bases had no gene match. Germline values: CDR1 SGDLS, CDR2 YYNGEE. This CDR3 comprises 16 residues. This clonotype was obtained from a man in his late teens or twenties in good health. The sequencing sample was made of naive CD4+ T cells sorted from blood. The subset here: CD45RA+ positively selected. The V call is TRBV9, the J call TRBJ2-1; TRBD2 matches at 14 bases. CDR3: CASSARGLAGVNEQFF. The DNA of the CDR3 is TGTGCCAGCAGCGCGAGGGGACTAGCGGGGGTAAATGAGCAGTTCTTC.